This T cell receptor (beta chain) stems from a study of cytomegalovirus exposure and HLA in healthy donors. Germline loops: CDR1 SGDLS, CDR2 YYNGEE. V lost 2 bases and J 8 bases, leaving 14 bases between the germline ends. This CDR3 region has 14 residues. Produced via immunoSEQ multiplex PCR; TCRdb's table is partial and in-frame only. The table records some 250,000 clones, about nine tenths of them present only once. The rearrangement uses TRBV9 and TRBJ2-1, with a possible D match to TRBD2 (6 bases). Sequenced: PBMCs. This receptor was identified in a woman aged 25 to 39 in good health and CMV-seronegative. The DNA of the CDR3 is TGTGCCAGCAGCGTCAGCGGGCCCTCGGATGAGCAGTTCTTC. Its translation: CASSVSGPSDEQFF.